The 8 T cell receptor beta chains listed next were all sequenced from one sample in a study of T cells in Graves' hyperthyroidism and ophthalmopathy. The CDR3 regions of TCR beta were amplified from RNA transcripts. The TCR CDR3 first-round RT-PCR relied on the HTBI primer set. TCRdb re-called the multiplex PCR reads through MiXCR, storing one row per CDR3 protein. Of some 500,000 distinct CDR3 sequences detected, 14% appear once; the ten largest clones hold about a sixth. The sample comprised blood. These receptors were collected from a woman aged 18-35 years with Graves' hyperthyroidism.

About this clonotype: A much larger clonotype is one base distant, so this may be a read error. V and J are TRBV5-1 and TRBJ2-4; the D gene is possibly TRBD1 (5 bases). Germline V gives CDR1 SGHRS, CDR2 YFSETQ. There are 17 residues in the CDR3. In DNA form, the CDR3 reads TGCGCCAGCAGCCACTCCGCAGACCTAGGGGCCAAAAACATTCGGTACTTC. Its protein is CASSHSADLGAKNIRYF.

This clonotype was seen ten or more times. This chain joins TRBV12-3 or TRBV12-4 and TRBJ2-5; D is undetermined. CDR3 length: 12 residues. Trimming stripped 1 base from V and 9 bases from J, with 9 bases between. The CDR3 nucleotides are TGTGCCAGCAGTTTAGACGGACGGTCCCAGTACTTC. Its protein product is CASSLDGRSQYF.

V gene TRBV10-2 combines with J gene TRBJ1-1; D is uncertain. CDR3 size: 14 residues. The germline V and J ends were trimmed by 3 bases and 5 bases, with 13 bases remaining between them. Germline V gives CDR1 WSHSY, CDR2 SAAADI. DNA for the CDR3: TGCGCCAGCAGTGACGGTATCGCTCGGACTGAAGCTTTCTTT. It specifies CASSDGIARTEAFF.

The sample holds many counts of this clonotype. The J gene is TRBJ1-2, the V gene TRBV6-1; TRBD1 agrees at 9 bases. V was pared by 8 bases and J by 3 bases, with 10 bases of the junction left unmatched. The length of the CDR3 is 15 residues. Germline CDR1 reads MNHNS; CDR2 reads SASEGT. CDR3 sequence (DNA): TGTGCCAGCGGCGATCCGGGACAGGGTTACTATGGCTACACCTTC. It yields the protein CASGDPGQGYYGYTF.

This clonotype was recorded a few times. This chain connects TRBV19 to TRBJ2-5, with 8 bases fitting TRBD2. J lost 3 bases, V lost 4 bases, and 7 bases had no gene match. This CDR3 comprises 15 residues. Per the germline V gene, CDR1 is LNHDA and CDR2 is SQIVND (reference sequence). CDR3 bases: TGTGCCAGTAGTACCTCCGGACTAGCTGAAGAGACCCAGTACTTC. Protein product: CASSTSGLAEETQYF.

The chain combines TRBV5-1 with TRBJ2-5; no definite D call. Germline values: CDR1 SGHRS, CDR2 YFSETQ. V was shortened by 5 bases and J by 5 bases, with 13 bases between the two germline ends. This CDR3 is built from 13 residues. The CDR3 DNA sequence: TGCGCCAGCAGAGTCGACATCGAGGAGACCCAGTACTTC. Translated, it gives CASRVDIEETQYF.

Many counts were recorded for this clonotype. The V gene is TRBV5-5, the J gene TRBJ1-5; 9 bases line up with TRBD1. Germline V gene sequence: CDR1 SGHKS, CDR2 YYEKEE (reference sequence). The junction had 4 bases not matched to a gene; V was cut back by 3 bases and J by 6 bases. The CDR3 is made up of 14 amino acids. CDR3 protein: CASSWDRVGQPQHF. The CDR3 coding sequence is TGTGCCAGCAGCTGGGACAGGGTAGGTCAGCCCCAGCATTTT.

In its sample, this clonotype was seen many times. The chain employs TRBV20-1 and TRBJ2-1, with D possibly matching TRBD1 (6 bases). Trimming removed 1 base at V and 8 bases at J, with 18 bases between. This CDR3 comprises 15 residues. Germline-derived CDR1 and CDR2 are DFQATT and SNEGSKA (reference sequence). For the CDR3, the DNA is TGCAGTGCTAGAGTTTACAGGGAAGGGTCCGATGAGCAGTTCTTC. This gives the protein CSARVYREGSDEQFF.